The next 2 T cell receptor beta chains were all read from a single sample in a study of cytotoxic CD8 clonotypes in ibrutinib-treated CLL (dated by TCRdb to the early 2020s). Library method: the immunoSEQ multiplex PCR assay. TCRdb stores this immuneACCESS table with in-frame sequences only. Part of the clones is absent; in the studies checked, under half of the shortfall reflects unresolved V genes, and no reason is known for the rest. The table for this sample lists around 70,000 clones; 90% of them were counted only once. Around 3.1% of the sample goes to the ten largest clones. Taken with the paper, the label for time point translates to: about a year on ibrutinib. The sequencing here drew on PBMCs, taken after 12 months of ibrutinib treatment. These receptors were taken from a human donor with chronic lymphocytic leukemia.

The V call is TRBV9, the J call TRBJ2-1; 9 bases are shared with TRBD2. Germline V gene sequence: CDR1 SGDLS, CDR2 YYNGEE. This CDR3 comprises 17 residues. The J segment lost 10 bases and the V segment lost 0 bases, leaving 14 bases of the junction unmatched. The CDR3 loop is CASSVVGGGGAGGEQFF. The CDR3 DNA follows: TGTGCCAGCAGCGTAGTGGGAGGCGGGGGGGCCGGCGGAGAGCAGTTCTTC.

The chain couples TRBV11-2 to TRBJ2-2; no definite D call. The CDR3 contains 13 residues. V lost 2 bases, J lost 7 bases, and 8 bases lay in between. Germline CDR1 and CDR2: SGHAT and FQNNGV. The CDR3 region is CASSLSQLGELFF. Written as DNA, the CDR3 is TGTGCCAGCAGCTTATCCCAACTCGGGGAGCTGTTTTTT.